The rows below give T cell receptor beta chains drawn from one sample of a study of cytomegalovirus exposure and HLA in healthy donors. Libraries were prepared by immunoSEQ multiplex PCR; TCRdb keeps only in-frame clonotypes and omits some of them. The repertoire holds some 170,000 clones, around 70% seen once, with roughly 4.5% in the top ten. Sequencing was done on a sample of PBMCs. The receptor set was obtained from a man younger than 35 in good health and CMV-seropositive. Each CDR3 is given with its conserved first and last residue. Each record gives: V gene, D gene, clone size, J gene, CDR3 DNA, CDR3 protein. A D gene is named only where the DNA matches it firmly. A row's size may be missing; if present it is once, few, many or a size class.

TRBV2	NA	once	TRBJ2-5	TGTGCCAGCAGTGAACGAGGTCTTTTCGAGACCCAGTACTTC	CASSERGLFETQYF
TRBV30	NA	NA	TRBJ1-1	TGTGCCTGGACCGTATCGACATCCGAAGCTTTCTTT	CAWTVSTSEAFF
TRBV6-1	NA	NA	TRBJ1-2	TGTGCCAGCGGGGGGTACGGAGCTAACTATGGCTACACCTTC	CASGGYGANYGYTF
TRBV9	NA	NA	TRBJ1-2	TGTGCCAGCAGCCGAGAAGGGGGAGGGTTATATGGCTACACCTTC	CASSREGGGLYGYTF
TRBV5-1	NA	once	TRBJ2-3	TGCGCCAGCAGCTTGGCAGGGAAGGATGTGCAGTATTTT	CASSLAGKDVQYF
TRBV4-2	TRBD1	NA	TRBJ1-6	TGTGCCAGCAGCTTGGGGCCCAGGGGGCGTAAACTTAATTCACCCCTCCACTTT	CASSLGPRGRKLNSPLHF
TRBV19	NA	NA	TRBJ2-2	TGTGCCAGTAGGGCGGGGGCGTACACCGGGGAGCTGTTTTTT	CASRAGAYTGELFF
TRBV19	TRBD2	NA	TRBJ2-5	TGTGCCAGTAGTATAGATGGGGGGGTCGAGACCCAGTACTTC	CASSIDGGVETQYF
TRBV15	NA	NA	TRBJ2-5	TGTGCCACCGGACAGAGGATACAAGAGACCCAGTACTTC	CATGQRIQETQYF
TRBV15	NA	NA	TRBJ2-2	TGTGCCACCAGCTTCTCAGGGAATTGGGGGGAGCTGTTTTTT	CATSFSGNWGELFF